The 3 T cell receptor beta chains given below trace back to one sample, sequenced in a study of blood T cells in healthy people across ages. The second PCR ran roughly 7 to 11 cycles with a sample-barcoded 5' primer and J-beta primers. TCRdb reprocessed the 5' RACE reads via MiXCR and lists one record per CDR3 protein. The table includes around 710,000 distinct CDR3 sequences, roughly 44% detected once. The sequenced sample was blood. These TCRs come from a woman aged 60 to 75 in good health.

This clonotype was counted only a few times. The J gene is TRBJ1-6, the V gene TRBV7-9, with D hard to call. Germline V gene sequence: CDR1 SEHNR, CDR2 FQNEAQ (reference sequence). This CDR3 has 15 amino acids. The V end lost 5 bases, the J end lost 7 bases, and 15 bases lay between the germline ends. The CDR3 DNA sequence: TGTGCCAGCAGCGTGGGGAGTCGGAAAAATTCACCCCTCCACTTT. Translating gives CASSVGSRKNSPLHF. Supplemented by reference TRBV7-9 and TRBJ1-6, the full variable domain reads DTGVSQNPRHKITKRGQNVTFRCDPISEHNRLYWYRQTLGQGPEFLTYFQNEAQLEKSRLLSDRFSAERPKGSFSTLEIQRTEQGDSAMYLCASSVGSRKNSPLHFGNGTRLTVT.

This clonotype turned up a few times. The rearrangement links TRBV3-1 to TRBJ2-7; 8 nucleotides agree with TRBD2. The CDR3 contains 16 residues. Trimming removed 1 base from V and 0 bases from J; junction bases left unmatched: 5. Germline assignment: CDR1 LGHDT and CDR2 YNNKEL (reference sequence). The CDR3 sequence is CASSQVPSGSSYEQYF. The DNA of the CDR3 is TGTGCCAGCAGCCAAGTCCCAAGCGGGAGCTCCTACGAGCAGTACTTC.

The table lists this clonotype with many counts. The genes are TRBV5-1 and TRBJ1-6, with 12 bases that match TRBD1. CDR3 size: 14 residues. J was trimmed by 10 bases and V by 4 bases; bases with no gene match: 3. CDR1 is SGHRS, CDR2 YFSETQ, per germline. The CDR3 region is CASSTGQGASPLHF. The CDR3 DNA reads TGCGCCAGCAGCACGGGACAGGGGGCGTCACCCCTCCACTTT.